The entry below describes one T cell receptor (beta chain). This record comes from a study of blood T cell repertoires in COVID-19. As for the study in general: Sites across the United States, Italy and Spain contributed samples from acute and convalescent COVID-19. Sources were T cells, B-cell-depleted T cells, or PBMCs; the material itself was cDNA or gDNA.

Looked up from germline, CDR1 is GTSNPN and CDR2 is SVGIG (reference sequence). The ends were cut back, 4 bases at V and 0 bases at J, with 11 bases in the middle. The CDR3 spans 14 residues. Original data processing: The assay estimated nucleated cells by amplifying reference gene primers. Produced via immunoSEQ multiplex PCR; TCRdb's table is partial and in-frame only. Clone size and V and J calls were adopted from that table, with D and trimming inferred from the DNA. Of some 290,000 clones listed, 90% are singletons. A Seattle source enrolled patients during active infection and followed them longitudinally.

Sequenced sample: peripheral blood. The chain uses TRBV30 and TRBJ2-3; D call uncertain. The clonotype was recovered from a woman in her forties with COVID-19, enrolled during active disease. In DNA, the CDR3 is TGTGCCTGGAACCCTAGAGCGAGCACAGATACGCAGTATTTT. It translates to CAWNPRASTDTQYF.